This record concerns one T cell receptor (beta chain) sequence. These data belong to a study of blood T cells in healthy people across ages. The CDR3 sequence is 14 residues long. Germline values: CDR1 SGHRS, CDR2 YFSETQ. It was with a sample-barcoded 5' primer and a J-beta primer mix that a second PCR of roughly 7 to 12 cycles was run. Each cDNA molecule carried a tag from a template-switch adaptor that contained 12 random nucleotides. A minimum of 3 million CDR3-containing paired-end reads was obtained for each sample. TCRdb itself ran the 5' RACE reads through MiXCR, one entry per CDR3 protein. The sample records roughly 1.4 million distinct CDR3 sequences, almost 60% being singletons.

Sequencing was done on a sample of blood. The chain combines TRBV5-1 with TRBJ2-5, with D perhaps matching TRBD1 or TRBD2 (5 bases each). The DNA end favors TRBJ2-7, so the J call may be wrong. This clonotype originated in a man aged 18 to 30 in good health. Written as DNA, the CDR3 is TGCGCCAGCAGCTTAACAACGGGGCGCGACGAGCAGTACTTC. Translation gives CASSLTTGRDEQYF.